This is a list of T cell receptor beta chains from one sample in a study of blood T cell repertoires in COVID-19. TCRdb keeps only in-frame clones here, not all; method: immunoSEQ multiplex PCR. The sample shows some 260,000 clones, roughly 84% of them seen only once. Sequencing input: peripheral blood. The origin of the receptors is a woman aged 40 to 49 who had recovered from COVID-19. Each CDR3 is given with its conserved first and last residue. The D gene is left open where the match is weak. The size field is filled for only some rows; it gives once, few, many or a size class.

TRBJ1-2	14	-	TRBD1	TRBV30	TGTGCCTGGAGTGTACGGGGACAGCCCTATGGCTACACCTTC	CAWSVRGQPYGYTF
TRBJ1-6	15	once	TRBD1	TRBV9	TGTGCCAGCAGCAACCGGGACAGGCAAAATTCACCCCTCCACTTT	CASSNRDRQNSPLHF
TRBJ1-6	15	-	-	TRBV11-2	TGTGCCAGCAGCTCCCGGGGGAGTTATAATTCACCCCTCCACTTT	CASSSRGSYNSPLHF
TRBJ1-2	14	-	-	TRBV14	TGTGCCAGCAGCCAACTAGGAGGGGACTATGGCTACACCTTC	CASSQLGGDYGYTF
TRBJ2-5	14	-	-	TRBV5-6	TGTGCCAGCAGCTTTGTTCTAGGCCAAGAGACCCAGTACTTC	CASSFVLGQETQYF
TRBJ1-2	15	-	TRBD1	TRBV6-5	TGTGCCAGCAGCCCAGACAGGGGGCTTAATAGCGGCTACACCTTC	CASSPDRGLNSGYTF
TRBJ2-6	17	-	TRBD2	TRBV7-2	TGTGCCAGCAGCTTATCGGGGGGGAACTCTGGGGCCAACGTCCTGACTTTC	CASSLSGGNSGANVLTF
TRBJ2-3	14	-	TRBD1	TRBV27	TGTGCCAGCAGTTTAGGACAGGGCACAGATACGCAGTATTTT	CASSLGQGTDTQYF
TRBJ1-1	14	-	TRBD1	TRBV6-5	TGTGCCAGCAGTATTGACAGGGGCGGCACTGAAGCTTTCTTT	CASSIDRGGTEAFF
TRBJ2-3	18	-	TRBD2	TRBV5-1	TGCGCCAGCAGCTCCCTGGTAGCGGGGGGACTCAACACAGATACGCAGTATTTT	CASSSLVAGGLNTDTQYF
TRBJ1-6	13	-	-	TRBV28	TGTGCCAGCAGTTCCGACAGAAATTCACCCCTCCACTTT	CASSSDRNSPLHF
TRBJ1-2	16	-	TRBD1	TRBV5-5	TGTGCCAGCAGCTTAGGGTCAGGGCAGGGGGTTTATGGCTACACCTTC	CASSLGSGQGVYGYTF
TRBJ2-1	15	few	-	TRBV27	TGTGCCAGCAGTTTAAACGGGTTCTCCTACAATGAGCAGTTCTTC	CASSLNGFSYNEQFF
TRBJ1-1	15	-	TRBD1	TRBV24-1	TGTGCCACCAGTGATACGGACAGGGGGTACACTGAAGCTTTCTTT	CATSDTDRGYTEAFF
TRBJ2-7	15	-	TRBD1	TRBV5-8	TGTGCCAGCACCAACCCAAGGACAGGAGGTTACGAGCAGTACTTC	CASTNPRTGGYEQYF
TRBJ2-7	16	-	TRBD2	TRBV30	TGTGCCTGGAGTTTAAAGAGCGGGAGGGGTCTTTACGAGCAGTACTTC	CAWSLKSGRGLYEQYF
TRBJ2-3	17	-	TRBD2	TRBV5-8	TGTGCCAGCAGCCCAGATCTCAGCGGGGGGGCCACAGATACGCAGTATTTT	CASSPDLSGGATDTQYF
TRBJ2-2	15	-	TRBD2	TRBV6-2/TRBV6-3	TGTGCCAGCAGTTTAAGCGGGGGGCTGGCCGGGGAGCTGTTTTTT	CASSLSGGLAGELFF
TRBJ1-2	11	-	-	TRBV12-3/TRBV12-4	TGTGCCAGCAGTTACACAGGGGGCTACACCTTC	CASSYTGGYTF
TRBJ1-6	15	-	-	TRBV5-5	TGTGCCAGCAGCTTGGAGCAGGGGCGGTTTTCACCCCTCCACTTT	CASSLEQGRFSPLHF